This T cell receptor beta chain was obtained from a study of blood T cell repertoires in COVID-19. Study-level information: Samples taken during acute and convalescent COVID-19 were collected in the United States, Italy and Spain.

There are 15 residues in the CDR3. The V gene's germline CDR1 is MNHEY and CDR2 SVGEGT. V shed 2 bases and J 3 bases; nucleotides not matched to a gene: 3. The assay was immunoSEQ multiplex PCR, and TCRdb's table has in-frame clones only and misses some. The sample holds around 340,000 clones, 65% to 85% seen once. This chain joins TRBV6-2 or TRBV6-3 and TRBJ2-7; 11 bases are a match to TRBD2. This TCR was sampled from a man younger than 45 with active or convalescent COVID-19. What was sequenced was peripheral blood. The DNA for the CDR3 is TGTGCCAGCAGTTACCTGGGACTAGCGGACTACGAGCAGTACTTC. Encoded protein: CASSYLGLADYEQYF.